This T cell receptor (beta chain) stems from a study of cytomegalovirus exposure and HLA in healthy donors. Worth noting for this clone: What it binds is unknown.

Researchers ran the PCR with 60 Vbeta and 13 Jbeta primers. Per the original data handling: Approximately 86 million unique TCR beta chains, 10 million to 14 million shared, were counted in a later analysis. Produced via immunoSEQ multiplex PCR; TCRdb's table is partial and in-frame only. V, J and clone size derive from that table, while D and trimming were established from the DNA sequence. The table has 70,000 to 100,000 clones, roughly 60% seen once. Whole-study findings and limits: In a later analysis, TCR beta V- and J-gene trimming showed a link to a missense DCLRE1C variant.

Germline CDR1 and CDR2: SNHLY and FYNNEI. The CDR3 is 11 amino acids. Between the trimmed V and J ends, which lost 8 bases and 5 bases, there was a span of 10 bases. The rearrangement uses TRBV2 and TRBJ2-7; a weak D match, TRBD2 (6 bases). The TCR originated in a woman aged 50 to 60 in good health and CMV-seropositive. Sequences were obtained from PBMCs. CDR3 in amino acids: CASGDLNEQYF. The CDR3 nucleotides read TGTGCCAGCGGGGACTTGAACGAGCAGTACTTC. Complete variable domain (other parts from reference TRBV2 and TRBJ2-7): EPEVTQTPSHQVTQMGQEVILRCVPISNHLYFYWYRQILGQKVEFLVSFYNNEISEKSEIFDDQFSVERPDGSNFTLKIRSTKLEDSAMYFCASGDLNEQYFGPGTRLTVT.